The TCR beta chain described here comes from a study of T-cell reconstitution after alpha-beta-depleted transplantation in children. General observations from the study: TCRbeta diversity was high at day 60 in some patients (a result of surviving recipient T cells and thymic progenitors). Hyperexpanded clones declined; after one year, newly produced T cells mostly supplied diversity. Alpha-beta T cells about two months after transplant reportedly derived from several hundred expanded graft clones.

The V gene's germline CDR1 is MDHEN and CDR2 SYDVKM. The germline V and J ends were trimmed by 5 bases and 8 bases, with 19 bases remaining between them. The CDR3 has 15 amino acids. This clonotype has only a few counts. The antigen remains unidentified. A library of TCRbeta sequences, prepared with unique molecular identifiers, was generated. In TCRdb, the PCR reads were re-called with MiXCR into one record per CDR3 protein. Of fewer than 700,000 distinct CDR3 sequences listed, 10% to 15% are singletons. This sequence joins TRBV28 and TRBJ2-4; D may match TRBD1 or TRBD2 (5 bases each). Material: PBMCs, mostly from graft donor cells, obtained 360 days after TCRalphabeta/CD19-depleted stem cell transplant. This clonotype was obtained from a male patient between 5 and 17 years old who had a stem cell transplant for acute myeloid leukemia, so the T cells may come from the graft donor. CDR3 bases: TGTGCCAGCAGTCGTAGGGGACCCGAAGGGTACATTCAGTACTTC. Amino acids: CASSRRGPEGYIQYF.